The TCR beta chain described here comes from a study of blood T cell repertoires in COVID-19. On the study more broadly: Specimens from acute and convalescent COVID-19 originated in the United States, Italy and Spain. Nucleic acid was either cDNA or gDNA, and it came from T cells, B-cell-depleted T cells, or PBMCs.

Clones were read by immunoSEQ multiplex PCR, and TCRdb kept only the in-frame ones, dropping some. The sample consists of fewer than 400,000 clones, about 85% of them appearing once. Assignments of participants to cohorts depended upon their own reported clinical history. A case of COVID-19 had been met by exposed participants within 2 weeks before study entry. In germline, CDR1 is SEHNR, CDR2 FQNEAQ (reference sequence). This CDR3 is built from 15 residues. Trimming at V came to 4 bases and at J to 6 bases, leaving 6 bases not matched to a gene. This rearrangement joins TRBV7-9 to TRBJ2-3; 11 positions agree with TRBD2. The specimen was PBMCs or T cells enriched from blood (not recorded which). This TCR was recovered from a woman in her 30s who had been exposed to COVID-19. The CDR3 nucleotides read TGTGCCAGCAGCTCCCCTAGCGGGAGGTTGGATACGCAGTATTTT. Translation: CASSSPSGRLDTQYF.